This T cell receptor beta chain was captured by sequencing in a study of blood T cell repertoires in COVID-19. At the level of the study: Acute and convalescent COVID-19 specimens originated in the United States, Italy and Spain. From T cells, B-cell-depleted T cells, or PBMCs came the material, which was cDNA or gDNA.

Looked up from germline, CDR1 is SGHRS and CDR2 is YFSETQ. V was cut by 0 bases and J by 7 bases, with 12 bases left in between. The CDR3 covers 14 residues. Original analysis: Nucleated cell counts were estimated from reference gene primer amplification. The method was immunoSEQ multiplex PCR; TCRdb's version includes in-frame clones alone and lacks a portion of them. The V and J calls and the clone size are those of that table, but D and trimming were determined from the DNA. The data show about 100,000 clones, with about 90% seen just once and under 2% held by the top ten. The receptor was derived from a human donor with active COVID-19. The donor label of this sample is uncertain. The sample comprised peripheral blood. The chain uses TRBV5-1 and TRBJ2-3; D remains ambiguous. CDR3 nucleotides: TGCGCCAGCAGCTTGGAGAGCGCCCAGAATACGCAGTATTTT. Translated: CASSLESAQNTQYF. Variable domain in full (rest from reference TRBV5-1 and TRBJ2-3): KAGVTQTPRYLIKTRGQQVTLSCSPISGHRSVSWYQQTPGQGLQFLFEYFSETQRNKGNFPGRFSGRQFSNSRSEMNVSTLELGDSALYLCASSLESAQNTQYFGPGTRLTVL.